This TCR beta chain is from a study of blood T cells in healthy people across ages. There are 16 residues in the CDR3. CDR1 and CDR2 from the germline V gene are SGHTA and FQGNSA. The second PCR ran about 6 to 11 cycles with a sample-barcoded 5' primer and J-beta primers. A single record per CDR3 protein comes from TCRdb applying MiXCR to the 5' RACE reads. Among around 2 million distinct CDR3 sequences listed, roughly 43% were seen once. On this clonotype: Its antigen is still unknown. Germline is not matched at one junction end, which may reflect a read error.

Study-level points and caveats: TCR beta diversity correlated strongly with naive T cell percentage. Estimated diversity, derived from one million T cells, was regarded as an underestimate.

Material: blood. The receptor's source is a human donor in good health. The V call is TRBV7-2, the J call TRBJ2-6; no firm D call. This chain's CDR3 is CASSSPSGSEANVLTF. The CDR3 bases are TGTGCCAGCAGCTCCCCATCGGGCTCTGAGGCCAACGTCCTGACTTTC.